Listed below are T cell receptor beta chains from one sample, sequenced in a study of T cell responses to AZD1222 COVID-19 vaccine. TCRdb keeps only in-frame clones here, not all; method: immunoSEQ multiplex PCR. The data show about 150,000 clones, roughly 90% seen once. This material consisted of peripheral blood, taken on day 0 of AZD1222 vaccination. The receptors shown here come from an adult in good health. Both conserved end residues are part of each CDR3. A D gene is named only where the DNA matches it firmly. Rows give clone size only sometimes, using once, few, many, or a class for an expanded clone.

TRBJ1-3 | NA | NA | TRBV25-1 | TGTGCCAGCAGTCCACAGGTCTCTGGAAACACCATATATTTT | CASSPQVSGNTIYF
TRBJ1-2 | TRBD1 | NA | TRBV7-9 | TGTGCCAGCAGCCTAGGGATCCCGGGACAGGGGGCGCATGGCTACACCTTC | CASSLGIPGQGAHGYTF
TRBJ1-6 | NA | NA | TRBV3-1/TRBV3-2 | TGTGCCAGCAGCCAAGATAGGGGGACACCCCTCCACTTT | CASSQDRGTPLHF
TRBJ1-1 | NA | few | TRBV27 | TGTGCCAGCAGTTTAGGGGTAGGCACTGAAGCTTTCTTT | CASSLGVGTEAFF
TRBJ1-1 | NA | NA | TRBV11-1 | TGTGCCAGCAGCTTAAGGCGGAATTCCCGTGAAGCTTTCTTT | CASSLRRNSREAFF
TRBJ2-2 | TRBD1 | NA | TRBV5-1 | TGCGCCAGCAGCTCCTCTTTTACAGGGGCCGGCGCCGGGGAGCTGTTTTTT | CASSSSFTGAGAGELFF
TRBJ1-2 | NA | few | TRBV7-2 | TGTGCCAGCAGCTTGAGGGCGTCTAACTATGGCTACACCTTC | CASSLRASNYGYTF
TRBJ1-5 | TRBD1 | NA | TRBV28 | TGTGCCAGCAGATCCGGGACAGCAGTGTCGTATAGCAATCAGCCCCAGCATTTT | CASRSGTAVSYSNQPQHF
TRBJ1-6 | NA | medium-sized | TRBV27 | TGTGCCAGTAAGTGGAGCTCCTATAATTCACCCCTCCACTTT | CASKWSSYNSPLHF
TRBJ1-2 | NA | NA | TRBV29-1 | TGCAGCGCTGGCACAGAGAGCGGCTACACCTTC | CSAGTESGYTF
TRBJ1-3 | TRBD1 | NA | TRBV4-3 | TGCGCCAGCAGCGGGGGCAGGGGGCCTGGAAACACCATATATTTT | CASSGGRGPGNTIYF
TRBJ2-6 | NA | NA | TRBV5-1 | TGCGCCAGCAGCTTGGAAGTCTCTGGGGCCAACGTCCTGACTTTC | CASSLEVSGANVLTF
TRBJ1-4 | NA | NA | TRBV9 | TGTGCCAGCAGCGAGGGGGGGTCAACTAATGAAAAACTGTTTTTT | CASSEGGSTNEKLFF
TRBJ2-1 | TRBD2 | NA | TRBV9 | TGTGCCAGCAGCGTAGCTCTGACTAGCGGGGATAATGAGCAGTTCTTC | CASSVALTSGDNEQFF
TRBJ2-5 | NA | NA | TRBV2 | TGTGCCAGCAGTCCTTCAACGGGGGGCGAGACCCAGTACTTC | CASSPSTGGETQYF
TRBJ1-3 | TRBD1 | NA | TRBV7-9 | TGTGCCAGCAGCTCAGGATGGACAGGGCTAGGAAACACCATATATTTT | CASSSGWTGLGNTIYF
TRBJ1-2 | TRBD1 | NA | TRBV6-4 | TGTGCCAGCAGCCCCCAACCGGGACAGGGGGCGTACACCTTC | CASSPQPGQGAYTF
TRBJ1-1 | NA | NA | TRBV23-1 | TGCGCCAGCAGTCGGTCGCGTGAGGAGCCACGCATCATTGAAGCTTTCTTT | CASSRSREEPRIIEAFF
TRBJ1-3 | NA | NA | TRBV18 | TGTGCCAGCTCCCCCAGGCGTTTATTGGCCGACACCATATATTTT | CASSPRRLLADTIYF
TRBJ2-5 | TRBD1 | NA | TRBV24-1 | TGTGCCACCAACTCCGGACTCACAGGGGAAGAGACCCAGTACTTC | CATNSGLTGEETQYF
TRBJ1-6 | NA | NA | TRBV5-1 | TGCGCCAGCAGCTTTGCGACACCTGATAATTCACCCCTCCACTTT | CASSFATPDNSPLHF
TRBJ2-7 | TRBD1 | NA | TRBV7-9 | TGTGCCAGCAGCCTAAGTAGGGGGCACTACGAGCAGTACTTC | CASSLSRGHYEQYF
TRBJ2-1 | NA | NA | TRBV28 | TGTGCCAGCCAAAGTCGGGGTCTCCAGAACAATGAGCAGTTCTTC | CASQSRGLQNNEQFF
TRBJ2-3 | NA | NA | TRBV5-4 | TGTGCCAGCAGCTTGGGTGGCTCACTTAGCACAGATACGCAGTATTTT | CASSLGGSLSTDTQYF
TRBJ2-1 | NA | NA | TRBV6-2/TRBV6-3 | TGTGCCAGCAGCCGCGCCCCCCGGGACGGAGGTTACAATGAGCAGTTCTTC | CASSRAPRDGGYNEQFF
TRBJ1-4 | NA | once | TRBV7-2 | TGTGCCAGCAGTAAGACTCAGTCTTCTGCTGAAAAACTGTTTTTT | CASSKTQSSAEKLFF
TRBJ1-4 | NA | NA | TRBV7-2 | TGTGCCAGCAGCTGGACCTCAGGGGCTAATGAAAAACTGTTTTTT | CASSWTSGANEKLFF
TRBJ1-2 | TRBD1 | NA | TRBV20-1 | TGCAGTGTCACGGGACAGGGCGGCTACACCTTC | CSVTGQGGYTF
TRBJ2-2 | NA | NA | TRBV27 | TGTGCCAGCATGACTCCCAGGACCGGGGAGCTGTTTTTT | CASMTPRTGELFF
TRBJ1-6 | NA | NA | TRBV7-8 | TGTGCCAGCAGCTTAGCACGGTCCTATAATTCACCCCTCCACTTT | CASSLARSYNSPLHF
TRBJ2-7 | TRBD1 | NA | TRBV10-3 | TGTGCCATCAGGGACAGGGACTACGAGCAGTACTTC | CAIRDRDYEQYF
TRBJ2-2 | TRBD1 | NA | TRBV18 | TGTGCCAGCTCACAACGACAGGGTGCGGACACCGGGGAGCTGTTTTTT | CASSQRQGADTGELFF
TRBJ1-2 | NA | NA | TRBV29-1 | TGCAGCGTCGCTTGGAGGGGGGGCTCTGGCTACACCTTC | CSVAWRGGSGYTF
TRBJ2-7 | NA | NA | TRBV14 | TGTGCCAGCAGCCATCACCACAGGCGGTTAGAGCAGTACTTC | CASSHHHRRLEQYF
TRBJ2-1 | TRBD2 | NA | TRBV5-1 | TGCGCCAGCAGCTTGATTGCGGGAGTATCATACAATGAGCAGTTCTTC | CASSLIAGVSYNEQFF
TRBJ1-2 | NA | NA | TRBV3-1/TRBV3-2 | TGTGCCAGCAGCCATAAGGGAATCGGTGGCTACACCTTC | CASSHKGIGGYTF